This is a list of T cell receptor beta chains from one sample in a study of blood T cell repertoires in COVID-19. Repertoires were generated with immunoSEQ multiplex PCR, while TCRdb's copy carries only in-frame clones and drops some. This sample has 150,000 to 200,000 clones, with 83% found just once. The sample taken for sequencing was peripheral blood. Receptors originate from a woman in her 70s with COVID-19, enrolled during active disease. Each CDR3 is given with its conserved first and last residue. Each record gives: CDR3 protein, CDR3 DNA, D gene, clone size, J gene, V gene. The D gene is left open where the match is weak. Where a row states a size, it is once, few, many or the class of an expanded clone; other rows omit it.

CDR3aa: CASSFSRGQETQYF; CDR3nt: TGCGCCAGCAGCTTTTCCCGGGGACAGGAGACCCAGTACTTC; d_gene: TRBD1; abundance: -; j_gene: TRBJ2-5; v_gene: TRBV5-1
CDR3aa: CASSQGTGYEQYF; CDR3nt: TGCGCCAGCAGCCAGGGAACAGGTTACGAGCAGTACTTC; d_gene: -; abundance: -; j_gene: TRBJ2-7; v_gene: TRBV4-3
CDR3aa: CASSVGDSYNEQFF; CDR3nt: TGTGCCAGTAGTGTGGGGGACTCGTACAATGAGCAGTTCTTC; d_gene: -; abundance: -; j_gene: TRBJ2-1; v_gene: TRBV19
CDR3aa: CASSEISGTGANYGYTF; CDR3nt: TGTGCCAGCTCAGAAATTAGTGGGACTGGAGCCAACTATGGCTACACCTTC; d_gene: -; abundance: -; j_gene: TRBJ1-2; v_gene: TRBV18
CDR3aa: CASSYSTSGRVEYEQYF; CDR3nt: TGTGCCAGCAGTTACTCGACTAGCGGGAGGGTCGAGTACGAGCAGTACTTC; d_gene: TRBD2; abundance: few; j_gene: TRBJ2-7; v_gene: TRBV6-2/TRBV6-3
CDR3aa: CASSQTLLVPGELFF; CDR3nt: TGCGCCAGCAGCCAAACCCTACTAGTTCCCGGGGAGCTGTTTTTT; d_gene: -; abundance: -; j_gene: TRBJ2-2; v_gene: TRBV4-1
CDR3aa: CASSFGLAVSGANVLTF; CDR3nt: TGTGCCAGCAGTTTCGGACTAGCGGTCTCTGGGGCCAACGTCCTGACTTTC; d_gene: TRBD2; abundance: once; j_gene: TRBJ2-6; v_gene: TRBV27
CDR3aa: CSAGQAEAFF; CDR3nt: TGCAGCGCCGGACAGGCTGAAGCTTTCTTT; d_gene: TRBD1; abundance: -; j_gene: TRBJ1-1; v_gene: TRBV29-1
CDR3aa: CASSLGQGNYNSPLHF; CDR3nt: TGCGCCAGCAGCTTGGGGCAGGGGAACTATAATTCACCCCTCCACTTT; d_gene: -; abundance: -; j_gene: TRBJ1-6; v_gene: TRBV5-1
CDR3aa: CASSANRESPLHF; CDR3nt: TGTGCCAGCAGCGCTAACAGGGAATCACCCCTCCACTTT; d_gene: -; abundance: -; j_gene: TRBJ1-6; v_gene: TRBV7-3
CDR3aa: CASSGNRGPEAFF; CDR3nt: TGTGCCAGTAGTGGAAACAGGGGGCCTGAAGCTTTCTTT; d_gene: TRBD1; abundance: -; j_gene: TRBJ1-1; v_gene: TRBV19
CDR3aa: CASRSEEWGRLYGYTF; CDR3nt: TGTGCAAGTCGCTCCGAAGAGTGGGGGCGCCTCTATGGCTACACCTTC; d_gene: -; abundance: -; j_gene: TRBJ1-2; v_gene: TRBV12-2
CDR3aa: CATSSLREPGTDTQYF; CDR3nt: TGTGCCACCAGCAGCCTACGGGAGCCCGGCACAGATACGCAGTATTTT; d_gene: -; abundance: -; j_gene: TRBJ2-3; v_gene: TRBV15
CDR3aa: CASSRQGVSGYTF; CDR3nt: TGTGCCAGCAGCCGACAGGGGGTTAGTGGCTACACCTTC; d_gene: TRBD1; abundance: -; j_gene: TRBJ1-2; v_gene: TRBV3-1/TRBV3-2
CDR3aa: CASSGWGTGTVHTQYF; CDR3nt: TGTGCCAGCAGTGGTTGGGGTACCGGGACAGTCCATACGCAGTATTTT; d_gene: TRBD1; abundance: once; j_gene: TRBJ2-3; v_gene: TRBV6-1
CDR3aa: CASSLGSGVNQPQHF; CDR3nt: TGTGCCAGCAGCTTAGGGTCAGGGGTCAATCAGCCCCAGCATTTT; d_gene: -; abundance: -; j_gene: TRBJ1-5; v_gene: TRBV7-8
CDR3aa: CASSLRGRGETQYF; CDR3nt: TGTGCCAGCAGCCTCAGGGGGCGGGGTGAGACCCAGTACTTC; d_gene: TRBD1; abundance: once; j_gene: TRBJ2-5; v_gene: TRBV28
CDR3aa: CASSIGGPGLSYEQYF; CDR3nt: TGTGCCAGTAGTATAGGAGGGCCGGGACTATCCTACGAGCAGTACTTC; d_gene: TRBD2; abundance: once; j_gene: TRBJ2-7; v_gene: TRBV19
CDR3aa: CATSRVSSGSYEQYF; CDR3nt: TGTGCCACCAGCAGAGTAAGTAGCGGATCCTACGAGCAGTACTTC; d_gene: -; abundance: -; j_gene: TRBJ2-7; v_gene: TRBV15
CDR3aa: CASSLDRGRAPYEQYF; CDR3nt: TGTGCCAGCAGCTTAGACAGGGGGCGGGCGCCCTACGAGCAGTACTTC; d_gene: TRBD1; abundance: -; j_gene: TRBJ2-7; v_gene: TRBV7-6
CDR3aa: CATSSVDRGYSNQPQHF; CDR3nt: TGTGCCACCAGTTCCGTGGACAGGGGGTACAGCAATCAGCCCCAGCATTTT; d_gene: TRBD1; abundance: -; j_gene: TRBJ1-5; v_gene: TRBV24-1
CDR3aa: CASSFFLPSGGAGNEQFF; CDR3nt: TGTGCCAGTAGTTTCTTCCTACCCTCGGGGGGCGCGGGGAATGAGCAGTTCTTC; d_gene: -; abundance: once; j_gene: TRBJ2-1; v_gene: TRBV19
CDR3aa: CASSRLEVVNQPQHF; CDR3nt: TGTGCCAGCAGTCGACTAGAGGTAGTCAATCAGCCCCAGCATTTT; d_gene: -; abundance: -; j_gene: TRBJ1-5; v_gene: TRBV28
CDR3aa: CSVNRGMNTEAFF; CDR3nt: TGCAGCGTTAACAGGGGAATGAACACTGAAGCTTTCTTT; d_gene: TRBD1; abundance: -; j_gene: TRBJ1-1; v_gene: TRBV29-1
CDR3aa: CASSVRTSGLNTGELFF; CDR3nt: TGTGCCAGCAGCGTGAGGACTAGTGGGTTGAACACCGGGGAGCTGTTTTTT; d_gene: TRBD2; abundance: -; j_gene: TRBJ2-2; v_gene: TRBV9
CDR3aa: CASSPDLTSGRWLGGELFF; CDR3nt: TGTGCCAGCAGCCCCGACCTGACTAGCGGGAGGTGGTTAGGCGGGGAGCTGTTTTTT; d_gene: TRBD2; abundance: -; j_gene: TRBJ2-2; v_gene: TRBV3-1/TRBV3-2
CDR3aa: CASSLRGQGVYGYTF; CDR3nt: TGTGCCAGCAGCTTAAGGGGACAGGGGGTCTATGGCTACACCTTC; d_gene: TRBD1; abundance: -; j_gene: TRBJ1-2; v_gene: TRBV7-2
CDR3aa: CASSLKGQTPPQTQYF; CDR3nt: TGCGCCAGCAGCCTAAAAGGACAGACACCTCCTCAGACCCAGTACTTC; d_gene: -; abundance: -; j_gene: TRBJ2-5; v_gene: TRBV5-1
CDR3aa: CASGLSSGANVLTF; CDR3nt: TGTGCTAGTGGTCTAAGCTCTGGGGCCAACGTCCTGACTTTC; d_gene: -; abundance: -; j_gene: TRBJ2-6; v_gene: TRBV12-5
CDR3aa: CASGDGAGGNTGELFF; CDR3nt: TGTGCTAGTGGCGATGGGGCAGGGGGTAACACCGGGGAGCTGTTTTTT; d_gene: TRBD1; abundance: -; j_gene: TRBJ2-2; v_gene: TRBV12-5
CDR3aa: CASSAGGGGTEAFF; CDR3nt: TGTGCCAGCAGCGCAGGGGGCGGGGGTACTGAAGCTTTCTTT; d_gene: TRBD1; abundance: -; j_gene: TRBJ1-1; v_gene: TRBV5-6
CDR3aa: CASTLAPNRGRGYTF; CDR3nt: TGCGCCAGCACCCTTGCCCCGAACAGGGGGCGAGGCTACACCTTC; d_gene: TRBD1; abundance: -; j_gene: TRBJ1-2; v_gene: TRBV5-1
CDR3aa: CASSITTGILQPQHF; CDR3nt: TGTGCCAGTAGTATTACGACAGGGATTCTTCAGCCCCAGCATTTT; d_gene: TRBD1; abundance: -; j_gene: TRBJ1-5; v_gene: TRBV19
CDR3aa: CASSSGDLGGRREQFF; CDR3nt: TGTGCCAGCAGTTCCGGGGATCTGGGAGGGAGACGTGAGCAGTTCTTC; d_gene: TRBD2; abundance: -; j_gene: TRBJ2-1; v_gene: TRBV28